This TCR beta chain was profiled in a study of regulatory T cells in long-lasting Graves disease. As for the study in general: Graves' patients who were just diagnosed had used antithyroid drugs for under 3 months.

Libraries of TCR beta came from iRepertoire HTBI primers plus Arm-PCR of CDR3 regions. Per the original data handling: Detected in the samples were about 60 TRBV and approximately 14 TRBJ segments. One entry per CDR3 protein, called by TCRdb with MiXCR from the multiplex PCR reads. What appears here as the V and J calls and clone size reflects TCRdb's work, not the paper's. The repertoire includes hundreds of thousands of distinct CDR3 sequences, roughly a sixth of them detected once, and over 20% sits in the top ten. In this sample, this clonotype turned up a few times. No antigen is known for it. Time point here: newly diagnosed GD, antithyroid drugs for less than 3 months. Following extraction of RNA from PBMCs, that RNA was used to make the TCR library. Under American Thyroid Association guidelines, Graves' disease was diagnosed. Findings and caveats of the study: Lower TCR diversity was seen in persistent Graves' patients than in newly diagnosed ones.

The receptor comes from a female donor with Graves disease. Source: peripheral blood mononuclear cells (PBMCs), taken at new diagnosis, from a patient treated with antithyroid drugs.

CDR3 DNA sequence: TGTGCCACCAGTGATCCCCATAGGACAGCTTCCGATACGCAGTATTTT. This sequence encodes CATSDPHRTASDTQYF. The chain couples TRBV24-1 to TRBJ2-3; D may be TRBD1 (6 bases). V shed 3 bases and J shed 6 bases, with 18 bases lying between them. Germline CDR1 is KGHDR and CDR2 is SFDVKD. This CDR3 contains 16 residues.